This T cell receptor (beta chain) originates from a study of low-dose radiotherapy and immunotherapy resistance in tumors. Across the study: Over 26 weeks, cohort 2 got 1 Gy every two weeks, reaching 13 Gy. Intravenous administration to patients comprised nivolumab at 240 mg every two weeks and ipilimumab at 1 mg/kg every six weeks.

The V end lost 2 bases, the J end lost 11 bases, and 19 bases lay between the germline ends. The CDR3 is 14 residues long. Germline CDR1 MDHEN, CDR2 SYDVKM. All of the donors were given nivolumab, ipilimumab, aspirin, low-dose cyclophosphamide and low-dose radiotherapy as part of RACIN, a single-arm trial. Patients qualified if they had advanced solid tumors that lacked tumor-infiltrating lymphocytes. TRAV- and TRBV-specific primers primed first-strand cDNA, covering alpha and beta chains. Amplification, which lasted around 21 PCR cycles, used a constant-region primer and V-primer adapter to amplify TCRs. Each CDR3 protein is one row after TCRdb ran MiXCR on the reads. The sample holds 8,300 or so distinct CDR3 sequences, roughly three fifths seen once.

V is TRBV28 and J is TRBJ2-7; D possibly corresponds to TRBD2 (7 bases). This TCR was sampled from a human donor with advanced metastatic prostate, ovarian, gallbladder or colorectal cancer (not recorded which). This table probably holds off-target reads from a library built for another chain. CDR3 sequence reads: CASSLQSGGRFEYF. The CDR3 nucleotides are TGTGCCAGCAGTTTACAATCCGGGGGGCGGTTTGAGTACTTC.